This T cell receptor beta chain was observed in a study of cytomegalovirus exposure and HLA in healthy donors. Notes on the study in general: Analyzed later, association rates of TCRs varied across HLA loci, with DRB1 most and HLA-C fewest. The authors listed approximately 150 TCR beta chains as cytomegalovirus-associated. Presence/absence results assume similar sequencing depth per donor, which may not hold.

Germline V CDR1 and CDR2: SEHNR, FQNEAQ (reference sequence). The length of the CDR3 is 15 residues. Trimming took off 1 base at V and 0 bases at J, with 9 bases between the two ends. Of note for this clone: Its antigen is currently unknown.

The PCR made use of 60 Vbeta and 13 Jbeta primers. Here immunoSEQ multiplex PCR was the method, and the copy in TCRdb shows in-frame clones only, minus some. Of tens of thousands of clones in the sample, about three quarters are singletons; the top ten hold around 3.4%. This TCR came from a woman in her 30s in good health and CMV-seronegative. The chain recombines TRBV7-9 with TRBJ1-1, with TRBD1 as a possible D gene (5 bases). The sample was PBMCs. The CDR3 DNA sequence: TGTGCCAGCAGCTTAGGCGGGGGTCTGAACACTGAAGCTTTCTTT. It translates to CASSLGGGLNTEAFF.